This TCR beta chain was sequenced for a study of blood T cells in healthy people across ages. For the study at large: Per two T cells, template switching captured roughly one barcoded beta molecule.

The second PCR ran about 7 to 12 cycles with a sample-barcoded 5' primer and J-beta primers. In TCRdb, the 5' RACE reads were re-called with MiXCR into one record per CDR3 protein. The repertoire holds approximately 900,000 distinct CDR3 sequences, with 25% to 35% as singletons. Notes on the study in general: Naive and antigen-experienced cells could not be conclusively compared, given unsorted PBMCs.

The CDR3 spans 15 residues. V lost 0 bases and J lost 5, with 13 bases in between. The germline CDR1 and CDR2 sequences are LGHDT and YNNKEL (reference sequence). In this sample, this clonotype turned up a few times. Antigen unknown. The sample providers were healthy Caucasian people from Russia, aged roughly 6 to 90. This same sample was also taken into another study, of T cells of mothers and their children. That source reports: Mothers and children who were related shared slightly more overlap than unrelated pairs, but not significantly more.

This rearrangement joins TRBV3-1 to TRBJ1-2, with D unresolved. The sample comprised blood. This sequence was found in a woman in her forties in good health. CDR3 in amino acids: CASSQDGVGNYGYTF. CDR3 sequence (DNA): TGTGCCAGCAGCCAAGATGGAGTGGGCAATTATGGCTACACCTTC.